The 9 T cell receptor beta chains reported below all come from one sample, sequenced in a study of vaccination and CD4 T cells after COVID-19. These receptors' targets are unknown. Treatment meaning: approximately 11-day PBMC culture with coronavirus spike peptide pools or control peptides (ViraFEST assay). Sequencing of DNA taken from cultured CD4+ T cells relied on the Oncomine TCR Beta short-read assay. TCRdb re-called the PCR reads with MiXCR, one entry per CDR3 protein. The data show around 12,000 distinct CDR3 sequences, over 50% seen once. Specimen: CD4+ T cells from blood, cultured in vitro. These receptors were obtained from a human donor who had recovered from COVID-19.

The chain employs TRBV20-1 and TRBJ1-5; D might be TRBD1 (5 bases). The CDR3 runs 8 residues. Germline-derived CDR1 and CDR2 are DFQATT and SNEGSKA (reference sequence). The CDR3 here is CGGEPQHF. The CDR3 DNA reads TGCGGGGGGGAGCCCCAGCATTTT.

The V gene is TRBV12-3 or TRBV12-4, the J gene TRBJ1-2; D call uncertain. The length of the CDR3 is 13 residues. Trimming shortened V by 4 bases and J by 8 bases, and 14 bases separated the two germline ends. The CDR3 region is CASSSGPGMGYTF. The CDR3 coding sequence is TGTGCCAGCAGTTCCGGCCCCGGGATGGGCTACACCTTC.

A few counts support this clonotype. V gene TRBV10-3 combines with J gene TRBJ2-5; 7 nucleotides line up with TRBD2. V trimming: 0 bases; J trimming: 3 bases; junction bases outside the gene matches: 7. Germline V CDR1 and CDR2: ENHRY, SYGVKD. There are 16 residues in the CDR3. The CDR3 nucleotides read TGTGCCATCAGTGAGTCTAAAGGACTAGTGAAAGAGACCCAGTACTTC. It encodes CAISESKGLVKETQYF.

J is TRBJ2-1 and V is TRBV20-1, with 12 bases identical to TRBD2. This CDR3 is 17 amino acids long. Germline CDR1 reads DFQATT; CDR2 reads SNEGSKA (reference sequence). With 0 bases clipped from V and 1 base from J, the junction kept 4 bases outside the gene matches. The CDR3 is CSAREASGRVSYNEQFF. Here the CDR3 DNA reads TGCAGTGCTAGAGAGGCTAGCGGGAGGGTTTCCTACAATGAGCAGTTCTTC.

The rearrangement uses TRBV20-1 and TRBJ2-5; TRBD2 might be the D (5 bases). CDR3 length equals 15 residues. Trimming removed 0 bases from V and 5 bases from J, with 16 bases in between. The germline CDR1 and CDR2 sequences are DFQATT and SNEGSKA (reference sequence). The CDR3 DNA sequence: TGCAGTGCTAGAGACCCAGGACTGGGGAAGGAGACCCAGTACTTC. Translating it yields CSARDPGLGKETQYF.

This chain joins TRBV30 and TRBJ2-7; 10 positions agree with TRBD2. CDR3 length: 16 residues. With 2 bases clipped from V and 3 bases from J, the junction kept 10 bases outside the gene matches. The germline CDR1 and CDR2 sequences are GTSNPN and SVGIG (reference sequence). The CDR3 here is CAWSSPRTSGNYEQYF. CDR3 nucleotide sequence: TGTGCCTGGAGTTCCCCCCGGACTAGCGGAAACTACGAGCAGTACTTC.

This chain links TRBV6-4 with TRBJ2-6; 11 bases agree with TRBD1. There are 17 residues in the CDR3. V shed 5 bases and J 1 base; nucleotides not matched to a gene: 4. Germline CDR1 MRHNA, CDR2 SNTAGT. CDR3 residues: CASSPGTGGSGANVLTF. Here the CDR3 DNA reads TGTGCCAGCAGTCCCGGGACAGGGGGTTCTGGGGCCAACGTCCTGACTTTC.

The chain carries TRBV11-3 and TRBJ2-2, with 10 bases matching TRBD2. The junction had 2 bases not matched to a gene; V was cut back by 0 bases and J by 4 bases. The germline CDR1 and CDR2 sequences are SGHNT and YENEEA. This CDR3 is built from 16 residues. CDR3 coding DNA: TGTGCCAGCAGCTTAGATTCTAGCGGGAGCACCGGGGAGCTGTTTTTT. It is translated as CASSLDSSGSTGELFF.

The CDR3 region has the DNA TGTGCCAGCAGCTTAGATCGACAGAACACTGAAGCTTTCTTT. Protein: CASSLDRQNTEAFF. This sequence joins TRBV11-2 and TRBJ1-1; D is unresolved. V lost 0 bases, J lost 1 base, and 6 bases lay in between. CDR1 and CDR2 from the germline V gene are SGHAT and FQNNGV. CDR3 length: 14 residues.